The rows below give T cell receptor beta chains drawn from one sample of a study of T cell changes during pregnancy in multiple sclerosis. The protocol was immunoSEQ multiplex PCR, while the TCRdb copy is restricted to in-frame clones and leaves out a portion. The repertoire holds about 64,000 clones, with 90% as singletons. Material: peripheral blood, obtained in the third trimester of pregnancy. Receptors were obtained from a female donor in good health, enrolled as a control in a pregnancy study. CDR3s include the opening cysteine and the closing phenylalanine or tryptophan.

v_call cdr3_aa
TRBV19 CASTQGARGETQYF
TRBV4-3 CASSQEQGVLGGYTF
TRBV27 CASSFGQGSWGYTF
TRBV30 CAWSSGVGGYTF
TRBV29-1 CSVADRGYEQFF
TRBV5-4 CASSLAGSSGNTIYF
TRBV15 CATSRDFQGHYF
TRBV5-6 CASSLPLTGVETQYF
TRBV19 CASRRDRAGETQYF
TRBV7-8 CASSPLADTQYF
TRBV7-9 CASSEVLAASYEQYF
TRBV7-2 CASSLESDRPASFVNEQFF
TRBV6-5 CASSGADYNSPLHF
TRBV6-5 CASSGLENTEAFF
TRBV10-3 CAISDAATNEKLFF
TRBV7-9 CASSLGAGQSSYEQYF
TRBV14 CASSQDGKGGHTEAFF
TRBV27 CASSLSGALPGELFF
TRBV7-8 CASRLQEAYEQYF
TRBV25-1 CASSLGTGGKLFF
TRBV5-4 CASSLKRERSNEQFF
TRBV19 CASSLTGKNTEAFF
TRBV10-3 CAISGLAGGSGGELFF
TRBV7-2 CASTPIAGLAGGGELFF
TRBV28 CASSSYSGANEKLFF
TRBV9 CASSGRDRSSYGYTF
TRBV5-1 CASRRPTSYEQYF
TRBV19 CASSTSTASSYNEQFF
TRBV2 CASSAGTGRTEAFF
TRBV7-6 CASRQGHSGNTIYF
TRBV20-1 CSASGTSYTF
TRBV2 CASSEGTGGTSNTGELFF
TRBV2 CASVPTQGASSNEQFF
TRBV5-6 CASSREGVGGYTF
TRBV19 CASSIGRGRKDTQYF
TRBV29-1 CSVWGDEAKNIQYF
TRBV9 CASSRSGTGELFF
TRBV28 CATKQANTIYF
TRBV7-9 CASSLVPINTEAFF
TRBV5-1 CASSLEGAQTEAFF
TRBV6-5 CASSYEQENYGYTF
TRBV4-3 CASSQDWETGTDYGYTF